This TCR beta chain originates from a study of CD8+ T cells in alopecia areata. General study findings and limits: Unlike in mice, where it was clearer, TCR sharing across patients was less clear, possibly HLA-related. Normal skin contains resident alphabeta T cells, and these are also sequenced in scalp samples.

RNA was extracted and reverse transcribed into cDNA as the sequencing template. Clones were read by immunoSEQ multiplex PCR, and TCRdb kept only the in-frame ones, dropping some. The data show 55,000 to 65,000 clones, about 44% seen once. Trimming left V 7 bases short and J 4 bases short, with 17 bases between. The germline gives CDR1 GTSNPN, CDR2 SVGIG (reference sequence). This CDR3 has 13 residues. This clone has only one observation. Antigen: not known. Peripheral blood, together with lesional scalp punch biopsies, was collected from alopecia areata patients. The sequence came from a human donor with alopecia areata. The source material was NKG2D-low CD8+ T cells sorted from blood. The chain combines TRBV30 with TRBJ2-7; D could derive from TRBD1 or TRBD2 (6 bases each). The CDR3 reads CASGRGDGYEQYF. DNA of the CDR3: TGTGCCTCGGGTAGGGGGGATGGGTACGAGCAGTACTTC.